This TCR beta chain was sequenced for a study of cytomegalovirus exposure and HLA in healthy donors. The study, taken as a whole, reports: High sensitivity and specificity were reportedly achieved when the classifier diagnosed cytomegalovirus status. Some TCR beta chains (about 170 of them) were listed as cytomegalovirus-associated.

Produced via immunoSEQ multiplex PCR; TCRdb's table is partial and in-frame only. The sample holds 100,000 to 150,000 clones, just under 95% seen once. As regards this clone: Its matching antigen is unknown.

Material for sequencing was PBMCs. This sequence originates from a woman aged 18 to 35 in good health and CMV-seronegative.

The DNA for the CDR3 is TGTGCCAGCATCCCGACAGGTGTGAACACTGAAGCTTTCTTT. Protein sequence: CASIPTGVNTEAFF. V usage is TRBV2 and J usage is TRBJ1-1; D is perhaps TRBD1 (6 bases). Trimming stripped 7 bases from V and 0 bases from J, with 12 bases between. Germline assignment: CDR1 SNHLY and CDR2 FYNNEI. The CDR3 has 14 residues.